Sequencing of this TCR beta chain was carried out in a study of blood T cells in healthy people across ages. This clonotype has just a few counts. The authors ran a second PCR of roughly 6 to 12 cycles using a sample-barcoded 5' primer and a J-beta primer mix. MiXCR, applied by TCRdb to the 5' RACE reads, yields one record per CDR3 protein. The sample holds about 580,000 distinct CDR3 sequences, roughly 43% seen once. The CDR3 covers 13 residues. Germline V gives CDR1 LNHNV, CDR2 YYDKDF (reference sequence). Trimming removed 3 bases at V and 4 bases at J, with 9 bases between. The chain recombines TRBV15 with TRBJ2-5; D is ambiguous. Sequenced input: blood. This TCR derives from an elderly man in good health. CDR3 sequence: CATSRALGETQYF. CDR3 in DNA: TGTGCCACCAGCAGGGCCCTAGGAGAGACCCAGTACTTC.